This T cell receptor beta chain originates from a study of radiotherapy plus CTLA-4 blockade in lung cancer. Looking at the study overall: There were objective responses in around 18% of patients, and more than 30% had disease control.

Overall study findings and caveats: An expansion of tumor-derived TCR clones occurred in blood after radiotherapy plus ipilimumab. The best predictor of response was reported to be early blood T cell clone dynamics, with interferon-beta.

Profiling relied on immunoSEQ multiplex PCR, and the TCRdb table lists in-frame clones only, not all of them. The data contain approximately 47,000 clones, over 55% of them seen just once; the ten biggest clones take up less than 20%. There are many counts of this clone. Its antigen is undetermined. V shed 4 bases and J 5 bases; nucleotides not matched to a gene: 10. Looked up from germline, CDR1 is SGDLS and CDR2 is YYNGEE. This CDR3 spans 16 amino acids. The material sequenced was peripheral blood, taken from a patient treated with radiotherapy plus ipilimumab. The receptor was isolated from a human donor with non-small cell lung cancer who had a partial response to radiotherapy plus ipilimumab. The chain links TRBV9 to TRBJ2-5, with TRBD2 matching over 11 bases. CDR3 in DNA: TGTGCCAGCAGCTCAACTAGCGGGAGTCCCGGGGAGACCCAGTACTTC. Translated: CASSSTSGSPGETQYF. Drawing the rest from reference TRBV9 and TRBJ2-5, the complete variable domain is DSGVTQTPKHLITATGQRVTLRCSPRSGDLSVYWYQQSLDQGLQFLIQYYNGEERAKGNILERFSAQQFPDLHSELNLSSLELGDSALYFCASSSTSGSPGETQYFGPGTRLLVL.